This T cell receptor beta chain was captured in a study of blood T cell repertoires in COVID-19 (dated by TCRdb to 2018 to 2021). Study-wide context: Recovered participants in ImmuneRACE Cohort 3 were defined as having two consecutive negative NP/OP PCR tests, clearance from a healthcare professional, or resolution of symptoms. The material from the prospective study consisted of cDNA or gDNA derived from T cells, B-cell-depleted T cells, or PBMCs. The repertoires were released in a freely available public database meant as a resource for research on the immune response to SARS-CoV-2. The samples were drawn from the first 160 participants of the ongoing ImmuneRACE study and from 1,254 subjects provided by 6 global collaborators. The sample metadata nearly always contained a de-identified subject ID, COVID-19 status, age in years and sex. Samples from collaborators originated in the United States, Italy and Spain and spanned both the acute and convalescent phases of COVID-19. HLA class I and class II types, where available, came from metadata supplied by the sample provider rather than from assay-based typing. Subjects who had been exposed to COVID-19, were actively infected with it, or had recovered from it provided the deeply sampled blood TCRbeta repertoires that made up the dataset. Results the study describes overall, beyond this receptor: How much clinical and demographic metadata was included differed by source and by participant, and the metadata was provided uncurated.

Enrolling through a virtual design, the prospective study's participants ranged in age from roughly 18 to 90 years and lived across roughly 24 United States geographic areas. In the prospective study, participants were assigned to cohorts based on the clinical history participants reported in a screening survey and a study questionnaire. In the prospective study, whole blood, serum and a nasopharyngeal or oropharyngeal swab were collected from each participant by mobile phlebotomists. Additional blood draws and questionnaires over an approximately two-month period could optionally be provided by prospective study participants. Before DNA extraction, prospective study blood samples were shipped either frozen or at room temperature. TCRbeta CDR3 regions were amplified from genomic DNA using the immunoSEQ Assay, a bias-controlled multiplex PCR. Under the source paper's analysis protocol: Within the assay, amplification of reference gene primers was used to estimate how many nucleated cells each sample contained. To quantify the absolute abundance of each unique TCRbeta CDR3 rearrangement, sequence reads were collapsed and filtered. For each sample, productive Simpson clonality was calculated by taking the square root of Simpson's diversity index across productive rearrangements. TCRdb holds this immuneACCESS table with in-frame rearrangements only. Some clones are missing; in checked studies, unresolved V genes explain under half, and the rest has no known cause. The V and J calls and clone size were taken over from that table, and D and trimming were inferred from the DNA. The sample yields some 200,000 clones; roughly nine tenths were counted once. The top ten constitute over 3% of the sample.

V gives up 3 bases and J gives up 3 bases, and the segment between their germline ends measures 9 bases. Measured from the cysteine to the phenylalanine, the CDR3 is 13 residues long. The read is trimmed to its CDR3 DNA, 39 bases read in frame from base 1. For CDR1 and CDR2, the germline V gene (reference sequence) lists SGHNT and YYREEE. About this clone: The specificity of this receptor is unknown. Base qualities are not recorded, but no much larger clone differs from it by a single base.

This clonotype was sampled from a woman in her 50s in a cohort exposed to, infected with or recovered from COVID-19 (not recorded which). The receptor chain draws on TRBV5-4 and TRBJ1-1, with the D segment identity uncertain. Material: PBMCs or T cells enriched from blood (not recorded which). The CDR3 protein: CASSSSPDTEAFF. In nucleotides, the sequence is TGTGCCAGCAGCTCGTCCCCGGACACTGAAGCTTTCTTT.